The next 30 T cell receptor beta chains were all read from a single sample in a study of blood T cell repertoires in COVID-19. The assay was immunoSEQ multiplex PCR, and TCRdb's table has in-frame clones only and misses some. The sample shows over 90,000 clones, approximately 87% of them seen only once. Sequences were obtained from peripheral blood. The source of these receptors is a human donor in a cohort sampled during active COVID-19.

The rearrangement links TRBV12-3 or TRBV12-4 to TRBJ1-2; D is uncertain. Trimming left V 1 base short and J 4 bases short, with 7 bases between. There are 13 residues in the CDR3. This CDR3 reads CASSLDSRYGYTF. The CDR3 coding sequence is TGTGCCAGCAGTTTAGACAGTCGCTATGGCTACACCTTC.

DNA for the CDR3: TGCGCCAGCAGCTTGGGGGTACGGAGGCGCTTTGAAGCTTTCTTT. This translates into CASSLGVRRRFEAFF. The rearrangement links TRBV5-1 to TRBJ1-1, with D unresolved. CDR3 length: 15 residues. Germline values: CDR1 SGHRS, CDR2 YFSETQ. Trimming left V 0 bases short and J 7 bases short, with 16 bases between.

V is TRBV6-6 and J is TRBJ2-5, with TRBD1 matching 7 bases. Germline loops: CDR1 MNHNY, CDR2 SVGAGI (reference sequence). The CDR3 runs to 14 residues. Losses at the gene ends were 6 bases for V and 3 bases for J; bases not matched to a gene: 7. This CDR3 reads CASRARQGKETQYF. CDR3 in DNA: TGTGCCAGCAGGGCCCGACAGGGAAAAGAGACCCAGTACTTC.

V usage is TRBV28 and J usage is TRBJ2-1; 8 bases map to TRBD2. Germline loops: CDR1 MDHEN, CDR2 SYDVKM. V was clipped by 6 bases and J by 7 bases; unmatched bases: 17. The CDR3 sequence is 17 residues long. Written as DNA, the CDR3 is TGTGCCAGCAGCTCCCGGGGCCCGGGTAGCGGGATAAATGAGCAGTTCTTC. This codes for CASSSRGPGSGINEQFF.

The chain has TRBV28 and TRBJ2-7; 7 bases are a match to TRBD2. The germline gives CDR1 MDHEN, CDR2 SYDVKM. Trimming took 4 bases from V and 7 from J; bases not matched to a gene: 19. The CDR3 contains 17 residues. CDR3 in DNA: TGTGCCAGCAGTTCCCCAACCCCAGGACTGGGGGGGGGAGAGCAGTACTTC. It codes for CASSSPTPGLGGGEQYF.

The rearrangement links TRBV6-6 to TRBJ2-1, with TRBD2 matching 9 bases. This CDR3 has 15 amino acids. V lost 0 bases to trimming and J lost 6 bases; unmatched junction nucleotides: 3. Germline CDR1 reads MNHNY; CDR2 reads SVGAGI (reference sequence). CDR3 coding DNA: TGTGCCAGCAGTTACTCGGCTAGCGGGGTCAATGAGCAGTTCTTC. Its translation is CASSYSASGVNEQFF.

J is TRBJ2-7 and V is TRBV6-5, with 8 nucleotides matching TRBD1. The CDR3 extends over 13 amino acids. Germline-derived CDR1 and CDR2 are MNHEY and SVGAGI. After removal of 3 bases from V and 4 bases from J, the junction contained 2 bases not matched to a gene. Written as DNA, the CDR3 is TGTGCCAGCAGTTATAACAGGGGGTACGAGCAGTACTTC. Its protein is CASSYNRGYEQYF.

The rearrangement uses TRBV5-8 and TRBJ2-4; 7 nucleotides align to TRBD1. CDR3 size: 15 residues. Per germline, CDR1 SGHTS and CDR2 YDEGEE. The J segment lost 5 bases and the V segment lost 5 bases, leaving 10 bases of the junction unmatched. In DNA, the CDR3 is TGTGCCAGCAGATTGCTGGGGACAGAGGAAAACATTCAGTACTTC. This sequence encodes CASRLLGTEENIQYF.

The chain links TRBV10-3 to TRBJ2-7; 9 bases align to TRBD1. With 0 bases clipped from V and 5 bases from J, the junction kept 14 bases outside the gene matches. Germline V gene data show CDR1 as ENHRY and CDR2 as SYGVKD. This CDR3 spans 18 amino acids. This CDR3 reads CAISESLLPGTGKNEQYF. The CDR3 DNA reads TGTGCCATCAGTGAGTCATTGCTACCCGGGACAGGGAAGAACGAGCAGTACTTC.

This clone came up once. The chain carries TRBV6-5 and TRBJ2-7; 10 positions agree with TRBD1. The ends lost 7 bases at V and 6 bases at J; junction bases unmatched: 12. Germline-derived CDR1 and CDR2 are MNHEY and SVGAGI. CDR3 size: 15 residues. This chain's CDR3 is CASIKTGTGVGEQYF. The DNA of the CDR3 is TGTGCCAGCATTAAGACCGGGACAGGGGTCGGCGAGCAGTACTTC.

The chain links TRBV19 to TRBJ1-6, with TRBD1 matching 9 bases. CDR3 length: 16 residues. V shed 5 bases and J 8 bases; nucleotides not matched to a gene: 10. The germline CDR1 and CDR2 sequences are LNHDA and SQIVND (reference sequence). For the CDR3, the DNA is TGTGCCAGTAGTTTTGGGACAGGGAGGAATGATTCACCCCTCCACTTT. This gives the protein CASSFGTGRNDSPLHF.

The chain couples TRBV7-9 to TRBJ1-5; 8 bases fit TRBD1. Trimming at V came to 5 bases and at J to 7 bases, leaving 10 bases not matched to a gene. CDR1 and CDR2 from the germline V gene are SEHNR and FQNEAQ (reference sequence). The CDR3 sequence is 15 residues long. Written as DNA, the CDR3 is TGTGCCAGCAGCCCTTCGGACAGGGAAAGGCAGCCCCAGCATTTT. Residues: CASSPSDRERQPQHF.

This clone came up a few times. The rearrangement links TRBV4-2 to TRBJ1-4, with no clear D. This CDR3 spans 14 amino acids. The V gene's germline CDR1 is LGHNA and CDR2 YNFKEQ. V lost 4 bases, J lost 7 bases, and 13 bases lay in between. The CDR3 loop is CASSRTGVIEKLFF. CDR3 bases: TGTGCCAGCAGCCGGACCGGGGTAATTGAAAAACTGTTTTTT.

This sequence joins TRBV5-1 and TRBJ2-1; 11 positions match TRBD2. The CDR3 has 19 amino acids. CDR1 SGHRS and CDR2 YFSETQ come from the germline V gene. The junction had 9 bases not matched to a gene; V was cut back by 0 bases and J by 1 base. CDR3 protein: CASSLDVAGGFLSYNEQFF. CDR3 coding DNA: TGCGCCAGCAGCTTGGATGTAGCGGGAGGGTTTTTATCCTACAATGAGCAGTTCTTC.

The rearrangement links TRBV18 to TRBJ1-4; D might be TRBD1 (5 bases). Germline CDR1 KGHSH, CDR2 LQKENI. V lost 0 bases and J lost 3, with 8 bases in between. This CDR3 spans 15 amino acids. The CDR3 is CASSPPSGPNEKLFF. CDR3 coding DNA: TGTGCCAGCTCACCACCCTCAGGGCCTAATGAAAAACTGTTTTTT. Looking up the rest from reference TRBV18 and TRBJ1-4 gives the full variable domain: NAGVMQNPRHLVRRRGQEARLRCSPMKGHSHVYWYRQLPEEGLKFMVYLQKENIIDESGMPKERFSAEFPKEGPSILRIQQVVRGDSAAYFCASSPPSGPNEKLFFGSGTQLSVL.

This clone has just one count. The genes are TRBV7-2 and TRBJ2-2, with a tentative D call TRBD1 (6 bases). This CDR3 has 19 amino acids. V was trimmed by 1 base and J by 5 bases, leaving 23 bases between them. The germline V gene encodes CDR1 SGHTA and CDR2 FQGNSA. DNA for the CDR3: TGTGCCAGCAGCTTAGTCCGGAACCCTGACAGGCCCTTTACCGGGGAGCTGTTTTTT. It codes for CASSLVRNPDRPFTGELFF.

The genes are TRBV29-1 and TRBJ2-2, with TRBD2 matching 11 bases. The J segment lost 8 bases and the V segment lost 6 bases, leaving 8 bases of the junction unmatched. The CDR3 runs to 14 residues. Germline values: CDR1 SQVTM, CDR2 ANQGSEA. CDR3 residues: CSVQGGLAEGELFF. The CDR3, as DNA: TGCAGCGTCCAGGGGGGACTAGCGGAAGGGGAGCTGTTTTTT.

The chain uses TRBV28 and TRBJ2-5; 11 positions agree with TRBD1. This CDR3 comprises 15 residues. Germline trimming cut 1 base from V and 5 bases from J; bases unmatched to any gene: 3. Germline values: CDR1 MDHEN, CDR2 SYDVKM. The CDR3 DNA is TGTGCCAGCAGTTTATTGGGACAGGGGGGGGAGACCCAGTACTTC. It specifies CASSLLGQGGETQYF.

This clone was seen only once. The chain carries TRBV3-1 (or the pseudogene TRBV3-2) and TRBJ1-1; D is uncertain. The germline gives CDR1 LGHDT, CDR2 YNNKEL (reference sequence). Trimming shortened V by 0 bases and J by 7 bases, and 9 bases separated the two germline ends. The CDR3 runs to 13 residues. DNA for the CDR3: TGTGCCAGCAGCCAAGATTTGGCAAGTGAAGCTTTCTTT. It is translated as CASSQDLASEAFF.

The chain combines TRBV20-1 with TRBJ1-1, with D unresolved. The CDR3 covers 13 residues. Germline V gene sequence: CDR1 DFQATT, CDR2 SNEGSKA (reference sequence). V lost 3 bases, J lost 4 bases, and 12 bases lay in between. CDR3 coding DNA: TGCAGTGCTAGTTTGAGGTACGGCACTGAAGCTTTCTTT. Residues: CSASLRYGTEAFF.

The rearrangement uses TRBV12-3 or TRBV12-4 and TRBJ1-6; D call uncertain. Trimming took off 9 bases at V and 8 bases at J, with 14 bases between the two ends. The CDR3 sequence is 13 residues long. CDR3 bases: TGTGCCAGTACCTTAGGAGGGCATTCACCCCTCCACTTT. Its protein is CASTLGGHSPLHF.

The CDR3 sequence is CASSLSTTELYNEQFF. The CDR3 DNA reads TGTGCCAGCAGCTTGTCGACCACAGAACTCTACAATGAGCAGTTCTTC. The J gene is TRBJ2-1, the V gene TRBV7-8; D is unresolved. Germline V gene lookup returns CDR1 SGHVS and CDR2 FQNEAQ. The V gene lost 3 bases and the J gene lost 3 bases, with 15 bases spanning the gap. The CDR3 has 16 amino acids.

The gene calls are TRBV29-1 and TRBJ2-3; D unclear. There are 13 residues in the CDR3. Germline-derived CDR1 and CDR2 are SQVTM and ANQGSEA. V shed 1 base and J shed 0 bases, with 5 bases lying between them. CDR3 sequence reads: CSVEARSTDTQYF. The CDR3 DNA is TGCAGCGTTGAAGCCAGAAGCACAGATACGCAGTATTTT.

This clone has a handful of counts. The chain uses TRBV7-9 and TRBJ2-7, with 8 bases that match TRBD1. The ends lost 5 bases at V and 0 bases at J; junction bases unmatched: 12. This CDR3 region has 17 residues. The germline V gene encodes CDR1 SEHNR and CDR2 FQNEAQ (reference sequence). The CDR3 nucleotides read TGTGCCAGCAGCCCCCAGCCTCGACAGGGGAGCTCCTACGAGCAGTACTTC. This encodes CASSPQPRQGSSYEQYF.

The count of this clone is one. The chain has TRBV4-2 and TRBJ2-7, with D unresolved. Trimming pared 0 bases from V and 0 bases from J, leaving 9 bases between. Germline CDR1 and CDR2: LGHNA and YNFKEQ. The CDR3 consists of 15 residues. CDR3: CASSQESRSSYEQYF. The CDR3 DNA sequence: TGTGCCAGCAGCCAAGAATCTAGGAGCTCCTACGAGCAGTACTTC.

Concerning this clone itself: This sample includes further DNA sequences coding for the same CDR3. The chain carries TRBV6-5 and TRBJ2-7; the match to TRBD1 covers 8 bases. Germline trimming cut 10 bases from V and 2 bases from J; bases unmatched to any gene: 7. The CDR3 contains 13 residues. CDR1 is MNHEY and CDR2 is SVGAGI in the germline V gene. The CDR3 sequence: CATLDRAPYEQYF. CDR3 coding DNA: TGTGCCACCCTGGACAGGGCTCCCTACGAGCAGTACTTC.

The chain carries TRBV6-2 or TRBV6-3 and TRBJ1-5; 9 nucleotides line up with TRBD1. Germline V gene data show CDR1 as MNHEY and CDR2 as SVGEGT. The ends lost 2 bases at V and 2 bases at J; junction bases unmatched: 7. The CDR3 totals 17 residues. The CDR3 DNA sequence: TGTGCCAGCAGTTACACCTATCGACAGGGGGGCAATCAGCCCCAGCATTTT. Its translation is CASSYTYRQGGNQPQHF.

This chain connects TRBV15 to TRBJ2-5, with a weak D call TRBD1 (7 bases). The length of the CDR3 is 15 residues. V lost 11 bases and J 0 bases, leaving 19 bases between the germline ends. Germline lookup yields CDR1 LNHNV and CDR2 YYDKDF (reference sequence). CDR3 in DNA: TGTGCCGCCTCCCGGGACAGCGGGTACCAAGAGACCCAGTACTTC. Protein product: CAASRDSGYQETQYF.

The rearrangement links TRBV27 to TRBJ1-5; 7 positions match TRBD1. J lost 3 bases, V lost 3 bases, and 8 bases had no gene match. CDR1 and CDR2 (germline): MNHEY, SMNVEV (reference sequence). The CDR3 spans 16 residues. As DNA, the CDR3 is TGTGCCAGCAGTTTTACGGGCAGGGGGACCAATCAGCCCCAGCATTTT. It is translated as CASSFTGRGTNQPQHF.

This rearrangement joins TRBV11-2 to TRBJ2-2, with TRBD1 as a possible D gene (5 bases). Germline CDR1 and CDR2: SGHAT and FQNNGV. The ends were cut back, 5 bases at V and 0 bases at J, with 13 bases in the middle. The CDR3 loop spans 16 amino acids. The CDR3 region has the DNA TGTGCCAGCAGCCTACTCAGGGCCTCGAACACCGGGGAGCTGTTTTTT. It yields the protein CASSLLRASNTGELFF.